These 5 T cell receptor beta chains share one sample of origin, sequenced in a study of Ad26.COV2.S vaccination and SARS-CoV-2 variants. Generated by immunoSEQ multiplex PCR, the TCRdb table keeps only in-frame clones and is missing some. The repertoire holds roughly 320,000 clones, with roughly 87% as singletons. Treatment: roughly 18 received Ad26.COV2.S at low or high dose, single or two shots; 5 received placebo; per-sample allocation not given. Day 63 after the first injection of vaccine or placebo was the sampling time. The sequencing used peripheral blood, collected in a trial of Ad26.COV2.S vaccine versus placebo. The receptors derive from a person aged 18 to 59 who received the Ad26.COV2.S COVID-19 vaccine or a placebo.

The chain recombines TRBV20-1 with TRBJ2-3; 10 nucleotides agree with TRBD2. The CDR3 extends over 14 amino acids. Trimming removed 3 bases from V and 6 bases from J; junction bases left unmatched: 6. Germline V CDR1 and CDR2: DFQATT, SNEGSKA (reference sequence). In nucleotides, the CDR3 is TGCAGTGCTAGTCCAGCGGGGGGGCCGGATACGCAGTATTTT. It translates to CSASPAGGPDTQYF.

V gene TRBV5-1 combines with J gene TRBJ2-3; TRBD1 aligns across 7 bases. V was pared by 2 bases and J by 4 bases, with 4 bases of the junction left unmatched. There are 14 residues in the CDR3. From germline, CDR1 is SGHRS and CDR2 YFSETQ. The CDR3 DNA reads TGCGCCAGCAGCTTTGGACAGGTGGCAGATACGCAGTATTTT. Its protein is CASSFGQVADTQYF.

This clone was observed a few times. This chain joins TRBV10-3 and TRBJ2-7; either TRBD1 or TRBD2 may fit D (5 bases each). This CDR3 has 17 amino acids. Germline V lookup: CDR1 ENHRY, CDR2 SYGVKD. V shed 4 bases and J shed 3 bases, with 22 bases lying between them. The CDR3 region has the DNA TGTGCCATCAGTGTTGGGACGGGACCCTCGGGGAGCTACGAGCAGTACTTC. Translating gives CAISVGTGPSGSYEQYF.

This chain connects TRBV25-1 to TRBJ1-4; D call uncertain. Trimming left V 4 bases short and J 6 bases short, with 18 bases between. Germline CDR1 and CDR2: MGHDK and SYGVNS. This CDR3 is built from 16 residues. The CDR3, as DNA: TGTGCCAGCAGTGGCACCACGACACCCCGGCATGAAAAACTGTTTTTT. Protein product: CASSGTTTPRHEKLFF.

This rearrangement joins TRBV5-1 to TRBJ2-3; unclear D gene. The V gene lost 8 bases and the J gene lost 0 bases, with 16 bases spanning the gap. Germline V gene data show CDR1 as SGHRS and CDR2 as YFSETQ. This CDR3 contains 15 residues. CDR3 sequence reads: CASYISRYSTDTQYF. The CDR3 DNA sequence: TGCGCCAGTTACATATCTAGATATAGCACAGATACGCAGTATTTT.